This T cell receptor (beta chain) stems from a study of PD-L1 blockade in urothelial cancer. For the study at large: Study patients had been treated with 0 to 3 previous chemotherapy regimens. Analyzed time points were 3 weeks (second dose) and 6 weeks after therapy began.

The study, taken as a whole, reports: TCR clonality was measured in pretreatment peripheral blood. Clonality below the median predicted better survival.

Profiled with immunoSEQ multiplex PCR; TCRdb holds only in-frame clones, not every one. The table records over 45,000 clones, just over 85% of them present only once. There are 13 residues in the CDR3. Germline CDR1 SNHLY, CDR2 FYNNEI. Trimming removed 5 bases at V and 9 bases at J, with 14 bases between. On this clone itself: Its antigen remains unidentified.

Sequenced here: PBMCs, sampled around atezolizumab (anti-PD-L1) treatment. V gene TRBV2 combines with J gene TRBJ1-5; D is perhaps TRBD1 (6 bases). The TCR sequence derives from a man aged 45 to 65 with urothelial cancer. CDR3 region: CASSRTENSPQHF. Here the CDR3 DNA reads TGTGCCAGCAGTCGGACAGAGAATTCGCCCCAGCATTTT.